Sequencing of this T cell receptor beta chain was carried out in a study of somatic mutations in cytotoxic T cells in rheumatoid arthritis. Broader study findings: Rheumatoid arthritis patients showed CD8+ clonality increasing with age, unlike healthy controls.

Only in-frame clones appear in the TCRdb table, and some are missing; sequencing was by immunoSEQ multiplex PCR. The sample contains roughly 20,000 clones, about nine tenths of which appear only once. Using positive magnetic bead selection on an AutoMACS, CD4+ and CD8+ cells were isolated, after which their purity was checked by flow cytometry. The CDR3 consists of 15 residues. With 1 base clipped from V and 6 bases from J, the junction kept 8 bases outside the gene matches. The germline CDR1 and CDR2 sequences are MGHRA and YSYEKL. Points on this clone: Its antigen is currently unknown.

This clonotype was obtained from a man aged 35 to 55 in good health. The chain couples TRBV4-1 to TRBJ2-7; TRBD1 agrees at 8 bases. The sample taken for sequencing was CD8+ T cells sorted from blood. The CDR3 loop reads CASSQVEQGAREQYF. CDR3 sequence (DNA): TGCGCCAGCAGCCAAGTTGAGCAGGGGGCGCGCGAGCAGTACTTC.